Sequencing of this TCR beta chain was carried out in a study of blood T cell repertoires in COVID-19. As for the study in general: Both acute and convalescent COVID-19 samples were obtained from the United States, Italy and Spain.

The germline CDR1 and CDR2 sequences are SGHKS and YYEKEE (reference sequence). The CDR3 has 15 residues. The junction had 4 bases not matched to a gene; V was cut back by 1 base and J by 3 bases. Using immunoSEQ multiplex PCR, the repertoire was profiled, and TCRdb retains in-frame clones only, with some absent. The data show 200,000 to 300,000 clones, about 87% seen once. The TCR comes from a man aged 60-69 years who had recovered from COVID-19. The sample taken for sequencing was peripheral blood. The chain uses TRBV5-5 and TRBJ1-5, with 7 bases that match TRBD1. The chain's CDR3 is CASSLRTGHNQPQHF. DNA for the CDR3: TGTGCCAGCAGCTTGAGGACAGGACACAATCAGCCCCAGCATTTT.